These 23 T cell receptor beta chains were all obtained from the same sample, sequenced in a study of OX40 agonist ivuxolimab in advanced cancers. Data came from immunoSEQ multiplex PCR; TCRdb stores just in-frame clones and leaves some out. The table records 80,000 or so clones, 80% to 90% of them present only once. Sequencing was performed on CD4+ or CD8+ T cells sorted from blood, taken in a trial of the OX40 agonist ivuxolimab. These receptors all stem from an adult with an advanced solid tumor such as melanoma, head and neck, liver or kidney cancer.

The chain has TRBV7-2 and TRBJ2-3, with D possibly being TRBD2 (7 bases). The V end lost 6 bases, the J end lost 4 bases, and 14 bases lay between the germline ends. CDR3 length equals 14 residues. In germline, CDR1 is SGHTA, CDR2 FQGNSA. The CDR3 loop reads CASRRGGAADTQYF. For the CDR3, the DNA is TGTGCCAGCAGGAGGGGGGGCGCCGCAGATACGCAGTATTTT.

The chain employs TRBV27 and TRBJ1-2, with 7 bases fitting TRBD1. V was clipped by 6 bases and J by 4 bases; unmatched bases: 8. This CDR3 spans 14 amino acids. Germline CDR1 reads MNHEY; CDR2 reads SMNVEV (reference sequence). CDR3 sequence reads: CASSRGQAAYGYTF. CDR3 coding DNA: TGTGCCAGCAGCCGCGGACAGGCCGCCTATGGCTACACCTTC.

Here the CDR3 DNA reads TGTGCCAGCAGTTACAGGGAGGCGGGACAGCCCCAGCATTTT. Residues: CASSYREAGQPQHF. The chain employs TRBV5-6 and TRBJ1-5, with TRBD1 as a possible D gene (6 bases). The germline V gene encodes CDR1 SGHDT and CDR2 YYEEEE. Trimming left V 5 bases short and J 7 bases short, with 16 bases between. The CDR3 consists of 14 residues.

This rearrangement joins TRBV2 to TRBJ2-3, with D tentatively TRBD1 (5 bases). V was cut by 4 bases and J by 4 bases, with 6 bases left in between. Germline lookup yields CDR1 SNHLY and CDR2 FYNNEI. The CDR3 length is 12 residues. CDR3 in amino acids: CASSAGSDTQYF. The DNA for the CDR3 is TGTGCCAGCAGTGCAGGGTCAGATACGCAGTATTTT. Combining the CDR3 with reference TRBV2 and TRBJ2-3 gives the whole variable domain EPEVTQTPSHQVTQMGQEVILRCVPISNHLYFYWYRQILGQKVEFLVSFYNNEISEKSEIFDDQFSVERPDGSNFTLKIRSTKLEDSAMYFCASSAGSDTQYFGPGTRLTVL.

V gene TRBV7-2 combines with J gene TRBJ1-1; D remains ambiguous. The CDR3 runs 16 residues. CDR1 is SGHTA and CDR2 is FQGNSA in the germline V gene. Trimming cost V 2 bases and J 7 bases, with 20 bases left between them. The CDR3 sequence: CASSLNSNPRLGEAFF. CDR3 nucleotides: TGTGCCAGCAGCTTAAACTCTAACCCTAGGTTGGGTGAAGCTTTCTTT.

CDR3 protein: CASSLGPEGSRYF. The CDR3 DNA follows: TGTGCCAGCAGCCTGGGACCTGAGGGTAGTCGGTATTTT. This chain uses TRBV7-2 with TRBJ2-3, with D perhaps being TRBD1 or TRBD2 (5 bases each). The CDR3 has 13 residues. V was trimmed by 5 bases and J by 14 bases, leaving 20 bases between them. Germline CDR1 and CDR2: SGHTA and FQGNSA.

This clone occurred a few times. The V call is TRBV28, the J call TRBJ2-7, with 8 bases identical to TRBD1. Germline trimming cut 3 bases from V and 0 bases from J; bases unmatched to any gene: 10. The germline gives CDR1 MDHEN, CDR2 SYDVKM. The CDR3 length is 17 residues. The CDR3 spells CASSLDRTGSFSYEQYF. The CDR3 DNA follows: TGTGCCAGCAGTTTGGATAGGACAGGGAGTTTCTCCTACGAGCAGTACTTC.

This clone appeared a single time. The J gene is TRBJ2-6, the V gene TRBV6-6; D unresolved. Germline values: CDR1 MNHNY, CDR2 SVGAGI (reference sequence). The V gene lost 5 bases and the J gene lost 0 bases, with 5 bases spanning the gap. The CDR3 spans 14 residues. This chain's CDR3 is CASSPPSGANVLTF. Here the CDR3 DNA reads TGTGCCAGCAGTCCTCCCTCTGGGGCCAACGTCCTGACTTTC.

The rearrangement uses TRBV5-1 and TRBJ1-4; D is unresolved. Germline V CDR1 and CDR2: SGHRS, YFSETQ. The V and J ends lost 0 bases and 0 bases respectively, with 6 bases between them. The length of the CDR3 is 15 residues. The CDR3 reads CASSLALATNEKLFF. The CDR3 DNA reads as TGCGCCAGCAGCTTGGCTCTGGCAACTAATGAAAAACTGTTTTTT.

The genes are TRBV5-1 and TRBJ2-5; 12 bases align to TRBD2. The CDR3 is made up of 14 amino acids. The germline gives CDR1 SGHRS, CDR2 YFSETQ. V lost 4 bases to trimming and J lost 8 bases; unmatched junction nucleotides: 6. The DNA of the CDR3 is TGCGCCAGCAGCACGACTAGCGGGAGCCAAACCCAGTACTTC. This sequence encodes CASSTTSGSQTQYF.

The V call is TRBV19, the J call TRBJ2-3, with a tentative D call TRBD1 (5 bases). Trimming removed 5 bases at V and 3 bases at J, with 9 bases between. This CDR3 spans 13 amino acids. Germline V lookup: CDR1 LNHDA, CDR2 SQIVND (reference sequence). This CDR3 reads CASSAPGTDTQYF. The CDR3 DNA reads TGTGCCAGTAGTGCCCCAGGGACAGATACGCAGTATTTT.

This CDR3 reads CASGLGGGSDTQYF. CDR3 nucleotides: TGTGCTAGTGGTTTGGGCGGGGGGTCAGATACGCAGTATTTT. The chain recombines TRBV12-5 with TRBJ2-3, with 8 bases lining up with TRBD2. J gave up 4 bases and V 1 base, and 1 base lay outside the gene matches. The length of the CDR3 is 14 residues. The germline V gene encodes CDR1 LGHNT and CDR2 FRNRAP.

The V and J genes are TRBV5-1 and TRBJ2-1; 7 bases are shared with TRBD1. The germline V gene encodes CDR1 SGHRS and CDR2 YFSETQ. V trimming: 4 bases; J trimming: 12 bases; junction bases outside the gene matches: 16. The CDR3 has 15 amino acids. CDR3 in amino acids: CASSPDRDISQRQFF. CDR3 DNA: TGCGCCAGCAGCCCCGACAGGGACATAAGTCAGAGGCAGTTCTTC.

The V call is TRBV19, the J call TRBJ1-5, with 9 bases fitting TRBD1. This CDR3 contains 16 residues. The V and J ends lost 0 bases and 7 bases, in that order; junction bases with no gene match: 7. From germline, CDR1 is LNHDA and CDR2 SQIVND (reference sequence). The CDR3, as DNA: TGTGCCAGTAGTATAGAATTAACAGGGGGCGTGCAGCCCCAGCATTTT. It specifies CASSIELTGGVQPQHF.

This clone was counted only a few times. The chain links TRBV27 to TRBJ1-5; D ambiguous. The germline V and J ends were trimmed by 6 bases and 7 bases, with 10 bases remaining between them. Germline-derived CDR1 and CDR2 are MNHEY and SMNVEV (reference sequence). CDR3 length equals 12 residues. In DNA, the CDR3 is TGTGCCAGCAGGGAGAATAACCAGCCCCAGCATTTT. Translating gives CASRENNQPQHF.

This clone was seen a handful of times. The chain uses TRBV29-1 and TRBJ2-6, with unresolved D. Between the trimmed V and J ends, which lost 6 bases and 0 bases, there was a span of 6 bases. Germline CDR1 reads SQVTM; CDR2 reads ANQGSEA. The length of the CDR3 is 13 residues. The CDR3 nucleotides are TGCAGCGTCAGCAGCTCTGGGGCCAACGTCCTGACTTTC. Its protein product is CSVSSSGANVLTF.

CDR3: CAGGTTSGANVLTF. Here the CDR3 DNA reads TGTGCCGGGGGCACAACCTCTGGGGCCAACGTCCTGACTTTC. The chain recombines TRBV19 with TRBJ2-6; D is possibly TRBD1 (6 bases). CDR1 LNHDA and CDR2 SQIVND come from the germline V gene (reference sequence). This CDR3 comprises 14 residues. V lost 11 bases and J lost 0, with 11 bases in between.

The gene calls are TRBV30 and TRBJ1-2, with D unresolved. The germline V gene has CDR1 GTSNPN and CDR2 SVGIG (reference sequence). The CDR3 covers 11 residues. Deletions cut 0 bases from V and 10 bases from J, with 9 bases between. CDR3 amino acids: CAWSVGGDYTF. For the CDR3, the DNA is TGTGCCTGGAGTGTAGGCGGAGACTACACCTTC.

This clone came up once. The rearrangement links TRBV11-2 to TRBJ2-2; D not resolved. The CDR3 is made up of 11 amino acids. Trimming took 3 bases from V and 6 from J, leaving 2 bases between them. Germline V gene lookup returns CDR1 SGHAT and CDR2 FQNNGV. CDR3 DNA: TGTGCCAGCAGCTTCCCCGGGGAGCTGTTTTTT. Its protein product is CASSFPGELFF.

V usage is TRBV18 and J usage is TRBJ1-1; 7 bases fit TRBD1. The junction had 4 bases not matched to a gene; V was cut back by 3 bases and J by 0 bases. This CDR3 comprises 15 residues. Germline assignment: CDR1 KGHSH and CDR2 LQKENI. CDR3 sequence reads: CASSPTGALNTEAFF. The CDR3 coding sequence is TGTGCCAGCTCACCCACAGGGGCCTTGAACACTGAAGCTTTCTTT.

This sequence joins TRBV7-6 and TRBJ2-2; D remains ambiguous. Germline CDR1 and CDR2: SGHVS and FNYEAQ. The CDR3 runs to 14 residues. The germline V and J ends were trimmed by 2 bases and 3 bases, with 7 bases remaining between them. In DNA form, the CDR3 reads TGTGCCAGCAGCTTACCGAGATACACCGGGGAGCTGTTTTTT. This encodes CASSLPRYTGELFF.

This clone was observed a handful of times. This CDR3 reads CAWSRAFNQPQHF. The CDR3 bases are TGTGCCTGGAGTAGAGCATTCAATCAGCCCCAGCATTTT. The V and J genes are TRBV30 and TRBJ1-5, with unresolved D. Trimming took off 2 bases at V and 3 bases at J, with 8 bases between the two ends. The CDR3 totals 13 residues. Germline V lookup: CDR1 GTSNPN, CDR2 SVGIG (reference sequence).

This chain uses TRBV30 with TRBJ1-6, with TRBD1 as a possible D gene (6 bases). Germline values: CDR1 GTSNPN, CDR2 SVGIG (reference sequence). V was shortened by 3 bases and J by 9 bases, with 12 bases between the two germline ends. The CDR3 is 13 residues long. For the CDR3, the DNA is TGTGCCTGGAGACAGGGCTTATTTTCACCCCTCCACTTT. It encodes CAWRQGLFSPLHF.